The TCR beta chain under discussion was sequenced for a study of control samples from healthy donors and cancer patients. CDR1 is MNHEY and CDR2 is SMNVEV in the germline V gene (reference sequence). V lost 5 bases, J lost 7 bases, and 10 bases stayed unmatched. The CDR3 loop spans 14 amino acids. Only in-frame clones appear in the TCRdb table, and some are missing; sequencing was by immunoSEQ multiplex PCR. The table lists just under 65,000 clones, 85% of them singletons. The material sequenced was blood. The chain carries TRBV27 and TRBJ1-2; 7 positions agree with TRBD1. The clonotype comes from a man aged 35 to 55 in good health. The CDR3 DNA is TGTGCCAGCAGTAACAGGGGCACTTACTCTGGCTACACCTTC. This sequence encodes CASSNRGTYSGYTF.